This TCR beta chain was documented in a study of OX40 agonist ivuxolimab in advanced cancers. With regard to this clone: Its antigen is currently unknown. Compared with germline, one end of the junction differs, possibly owing to a read error.

The study, taken as a whole, reports: Both CD4+ and CD8+ T cell populations in blood had undergone clonal expansion by week 6 at 0.1 to 3.0 mg/kg.

CDR1 is KGHSH, CDR2 LQKENI, per germline. This CDR3 is 13 amino acids long. The repertoire was sequenced with immunoSEQ multiplex PCR; TCRdb's copy has only in-frame clones and lacks some. The top ten clones hold over 2% of a sample with around 50,000 clones, approximately 77% of them seen once. The receptor was derived from an adult with an advanced solid tumor such as melanoma, head and neck, liver or kidney cancer. Sequences were derived from CD4+ or CD8+ T cells sorted from blood, sampled in a trial of the OX40 agonist ivuxolimab. The gene calls are TRBV18 and TRBJ1-2, with a weak D call TRBD1 (6 bases). This CDR3 is CASSPQGDEGYTF. The CDR3 DNA sequence: TGTGCCAGCTCGCCACAGGGAGACGAGGGCTACACCTTC.